One sample yielded the 14 T cell receptor beta chains listed below, sequenced in a study of blood T cell repertoires in COVID-19. Profiling relied on immunoSEQ multiplex PCR, and the TCRdb table lists in-frame clones only, not all of them. The sample comprises 100,000 to 150,000 clones, 81% of which are singletons, and about a sixth rests with the top ten. Input material: peripheral blood. Receptors were obtained from a man under 40 with COVID-19, enrolled during active disease.

V is TRBV2 and J is TRBJ2-3, with 9 bases lining up with TRBD1. V dropped 0 bases and J dropped 3; count of bases not matched to a gene: 4. Looked up from germline, CDR1 is SNHLY and CDR2 is FYNNEI. The CDR3 runs to 16 residues. The CDR3 spells CASSEANGQGTDTQYF. The CDR3 DNA sequence: TGTGCCAGCAGTGAAGCCAACGGACAGGGGACAGATACGCAGTATTTT.

The chain has TRBV9 and TRBJ1-2, with no clear D. Germline CDR1 is SGDLS and CDR2 is YYNGEE. V was cut by 3 bases and J by 0 bases, with 6 bases left in between. The CDR3 runs 13 residues. CDR3 coding DNA: TGTGCCAGCAGCGGATCTACTAACTATGGCTACACCTTC. Its protein is CASSGSTNYGYTF.

The chain uses TRBV6-6 and TRBJ1-1; D gene uncertain. The germline gives CDR1 MNHNY, CDR2 SVGAGI (reference sequence). V was clipped by 2 bases and J by 1 base, with 5 bases between them. This CDR3 has 13 amino acids. CDR3 bases: TGTGCCAGCAGTTACCCTTCGAACACTGAAGCTTTCTTT. It encodes CASSYPSNTEAFF.

In this sample, this clone turned up a few times. This sequence joins TRBV4-1 and TRBJ2-7; 7 bases are a match to TRBD1. This CDR3 contains 14 residues. With V trimmed by 4 bases and J by 2 bases, 5 bases remained unmatched. Germline assignment: CDR1 MGHRA and CDR2 YSYEKL. In DNA, the CDR3 is TGCGCCAGCAGCCCCCGGGACAGCACCTACGAGCAGTACTTC. This gives the protein CASSPRDSTYEQYF.

This chain uses TRBV18 with TRBJ1-2; maybe TRBD1 (5 bases). Between the trimmed V and J ends, which lost 0 bases and 7 bases, there was a span of 9 bases. This CDR3 region has 13 residues. The V gene's germline CDR1 is KGHSH and CDR2 LQKENI. This CDR3 reads CASSPPGGFGYTF. CDR3 coding DNA: TGTGCCAGCTCACCACCGGGGGGATTTGGCTACACCTTC.

This chain links TRBV19 with TRBJ1-6, with 9 nucleotides matching TRBD1. Trimming took 4 bases from V and 7 from J; bases not matched to a gene: 5. Germline V gene lookup returns CDR1 LNHDA and CDR2 SQIVND (reference sequence). This CDR3 spans 15 amino acids. The CDR3 nucleotides read TGTGCCAGTAGTACTACCGGGACAGGGAATTCACCCCTCCACTTT. Translation: CASSTTGTGNSPLHF.

The chain couples TRBV2 to TRBJ2-7; 15 bases fit TRBD2. CDR1 and CDR2 from the germline V gene are SNHLY and FYNNEI. After removal of 8 bases from V and 6 bases from J, the junction contained 8 bases not matched to a gene. The CDR3 has 15 amino acids. CDR3 in amino acids: CASGGMGLAGGEQYF. CDR3 coding DNA: TGTGCCAGCGGAGGGATGGGACTAGCGGGAGGCGAGCAGTACTTC.

This clone was seen only once. The J gene is TRBJ1-2, the V gene TRBV4-2, with D uncertain. With 7 bases removed from V and 6 bases from J, the gap between germline ends came to 24 bases. Germline V gene sequence: CDR1 LGHNA, CDR2 YNFKEQ. The CDR3 length is 16 residues. The CDR3 loop reads CASIPSATLNTNGYTF. CDR3 bases: TGTGCCAGCATCCCAAGCGCCACCCTAAACACTAATGGCTACACCTTC.

This rearrangement joins TRBV7-9 to TRBJ2-5; 8 bases are shared with TRBD2. V trimming: 3 bases; J trimming: 5 bases; junction bases outside the gene matches: 8. This CDR3 has 15 amino acids. Germline-derived CDR1 and CDR2 are SEHNR and FQNEAQ (reference sequence). The CDR3 sequence: CASSFFGRAGETQYF. In DNA, the CDR3 is TGTGCCAGCAGCTTTTTCGGGAGGGCAGGGGAGACCCAGTACTTC.

This sequence joins TRBV6-5 and TRBJ1-3, with D possibly matching TRBD1 (5 bases). Germline loops: CDR1 MNHEY, CDR2 SVGAGI. CDR3 length: 14 amino acids. The V end lost 6 bases, the J end lost 0 bases, and 9 bases lay between the germline ends. This CDR3 reads CASSPGYSGNTIYF. For the CDR3, the DNA is TGTGCCAGCAGCCCAGGGTACTCTGGAAACACCATATATTTT.

This clone was seen a handful of times. This chain connects TRBV14 to TRBJ2-3, with 8 bases identical to TRBD1. The V gene's germline CDR1 is SGHDN and CDR2 FVKESK. This CDR3 is 16 amino acids long. V trimming: 0 bases; J trimming: 4 bases; junction bases outside the gene matches: 6. CDR3 loop: CASSQDTGGAADTQYF. The CDR3 coding sequence is TGTGCCAGCAGCCAAGATACAGGGGGTGCGGCAGATACGCAGTATTTT.

This clone was detected a few times. The rearrangement uses TRBV27 and TRBJ1-5, with 7 bases aligning to TRBD1. The CDR3 has 14 amino acids. CDR1 and CDR2 from the germline V gene are MNHEY and SMNVEV (reference sequence). V was clipped by 3 bases and J by 9 bases; unmatched bases: 8. CDR3 in amino acids: CASSFKGTVGPQHF. Here the CDR3 DNA reads TGTGCCAGCAGTTTTAAAGGGACAGTCGGGCCCCAGCATTTT.

The CDR3, as DNA: TGCGCCAGCAGCTTGGTCTATCGGGGTTCCGTGAACACTGAAGCTTTCTTT. It codes for CASSLVYRGSVNTEAFF. This chain links TRBV5-1 with TRBJ1-1; D gene uncertain. V lost 0 bases and J 0 bases, leaving 15 bases between the germline ends. Germline assignment: CDR1 SGHRS and CDR2 YFSETQ. CDR3 size: 17 residues.

This clone was picked up a small number of times. The genes are TRBV21-1 and TRBJ2-7; TRBD2 is the table's D call and was not checked against the DNA. TRBV21-1 is a documented pseudogene. The CDR3 sequence is 17 residues long. The CDR3, as DNA: TGTGCCAGCAGCAAAAGGGGGACTAGCGGGACCTCCTACGAGCAGTACTTC. This gives the protein CASSKRGTSGTSYEQYF.